One T cell receptor (beta chain) is described in this entry. The data were obtained in a study of blood T cell repertoires in COVID-19. The wider study: Whether acute or convalescent, the COVID-19 samples came from the United States, Italy and Spain. The analysed material was cDNA or gDNA that came from T cells, B-cell-depleted T cells, or PBMCs.

The CDR3 runs 13 residues. V was pared by 0 bases and J by 11 bases, with 6 bases of the junction left unmatched. CDR1 and CDR2 (germline): SQVTM, ANQGSEA. In the authors' workflow: How many nucleated cells were present was estimated from reference gene primer amplification. Assay used: immunoSEQ multiplex PCR; TCRdb lists only in-frame clones, some missing. That table supplies the V and J calls and clone size; D and trimming were determined from the DNA. The data hold over 150,000 clones, with almost 85% observed a single time. This chain links TRBV29-1 with TRBJ1-4; TRBD1 aligns across 7 bases. The receptor was isolated from a man between 18 and 35 years old with active or convalescent COVID-19. The sequenced sample consisted of peripheral blood. The CDR3, as DNA: TGCAGCGTTGAAGAAAAAACAGGGGAGAAACTGTTTTTT. Protein product: CSVEEKTGEKLFF.